These T cell receptor beta chains were read from a single sample in a study of OX40 agonist ivuxolimab in advanced cancers. Sequencing used immunoSEQ multiplex PCR; TCRdb keeps in-frame clones, though not all of them. The table includes fewer than 85,000 clones, about 80% detected once. Sample: CD4+ or CD8+ T cells sorted from blood, taken in a trial of the OX40 agonist ivuxolimab. The receptors come from an adult with an advanced solid tumor such as melanoma, head and neck, liver or kidney cancer. CDR3s include the opening cysteine and the closing phenylalanine or tryptophan. The D gene is left open where the match is weak. Size is stated for part of the rows, as once, few or many counts, or as a class when the clone is expanded.

J gene	D gene	V gene	clone size	CDR3 DNA	CDR3 protein
TRBJ2-7	.	TRBV5-1	.	TGCGCCAGCAGCCGGGACAATACCTACGAGCAGTACTTC	CASSRDNTYEQYF
TRBJ1-4	.	TRBV5-1	.	TGCGCCAGCAGAAGGACAGTCGGAGAACTGTTTTTT	CASRRTVGELFF
TRBJ1-2	.	TRBV2	.	TGTGCCAGCACCCCCCAACGGTTACCCTATGGCTACACCTTC	CASTPQRLPYGYTF
TRBJ1-2	.	TRBV5-1	.	TGCGCCAGCAGCTTGGAGCGAGCATATGGCTACACCTTC	CASSLERAYGYTF
TRBJ2-7	.	TRBV6-5	.	TGTGCCAGCGCTGCAGGGAGCTCCTACGAGCAGTACTTC	CASAAGSSYEQYF
TRBJ1-2	TRBD1	TRBV5-1	once	TGCGCCAGCAGCCCGGAAGGACAGGGGCTGGGCTACACCTTC	CASSPEGQGLGYTF
TRBJ2-3	.	TRBV28	.	TGTGCCAGCAGAGGGGGGGGCCCAGATACGCAGTATTTT	CASRGGGPDTQYF
TRBJ1-2	.	TRBV5-5	.	TGTGCCAGCAGCTCGGACCTCTATGGCTACACCTTC	CASSSDLYGYTF
TRBJ1-1	.	TRBV7-8	.	TGTGCCAGCAGCTTAGATCAGGGGAGGGGCACTGAAGCTTTCTTT	CASSLDQGRGTEAFF
TRBJ2-1	.	TRBV28	.	TGTGCCAGCAGTTCTTCTAGGACAGTGGGCAATGAGCAGTTCTTC	CASSSSRTVGNEQFF
TRBJ2-1	.	TRBV5-6	.	TGTGCCAGCAGCCCGCCGGGGGTAGACAATGGTGAGCAGTTCTTC	CASSPPGVDNGEQFF
TRBJ2-1	.	TRBV6-1	.	TGTGCCAGCAGGAGGAACGGCGGGGGCTTCAATGAGCAGTTCTTC	CASRRNGGGFNEQFF
TRBJ1-5	.	TRBV19	.	TGCGCCAGTAGTACCAAGACAGGACCGGGACAGCCCCAGCATTTT	CASSTKTGPGQPQHF
TRBJ2-7	TRBD2	TRBV2	.	TGTGCCAGCGAGGGTCGGGAGGGCAGCGCCTACGAGCAGTACTTC	CASEGREGSAYEQYF
TRBJ2-7	.	TRBV5-1	.	TGCGCCAGCAGCTTATGGTCCGGTGGGGGCTACGAGCAGTACTTC	CASSLWSGGGYEQYF
TRBJ2-5	TRBD2	TRBV9	.	TGTGCCAGCAGCGTAGGAGCGGGGGGGCAACAAGAGACCCAGTACTTC	CASSVGAGGQQETQYF
TRBJ2-7	.	TRBV6-1	.	TGTGCCAGCAGGGTACTTGCCTACGAGCAGTACTTC	CASRVLAYEQYF
TRBJ1-2	.	TRBV6-5	.	TGTGCCAGCAGAGACCGGGCTCCAAACTATGGCTACACCTTC	CASRDRAPNYGYTF
TRBJ2-3	.	TRBV4-2	.	TGTGCCAGCAGCCAAGCCAAAGGGACTGGAAAAGGAGATACGCAGTATTTT	CASSQAKGTGKGDTQYF
TRBJ1-3	.	TRBV6-1	.	TGTGCCAGCAGTGATGCGGGGTCTTCGGGAAACACCATATATTTT	CASSDAGSSGNTIYF
TRBJ2-2	.	TRBV19	.	TGTGCCAGTAGTATCGGACCCTTAGGGGAGCTGTTTTTT	CASSIGPLGELFF
TRBJ1-2	.	TRBV6-5	.	TGTGCCAGCAGGCCCGGGAATGGGGGGGCGGGCGGCTACACCTTC	CASRPGNGGAGGYTF
TRBJ2-3	.	TRBV29-1	.	TGCAGGGTCTCCACCACAGATACGCAGTATTTT	CRVSTTDTQYF
TRBJ1-3	.	TRBV7-6	.	TGTGCCAGCAGCTTAGCGCCAGGGTCTGGAAACACCATATATTTT	CASSLAPGSGNTIYF
TRBJ1-1	.	TRBV7-9	.	TGTGCCAGCAGCTTGGCAGTAGGTGGGAGGACTGAAGCTTTCTTT	CASSLAVGGRTEAFF
TRBJ1-1	.	TRBV29-1	.	TGCAGCGTTGGGACATTTCCTATGAACACTGAAGCTTTCTTT	CSVGTFPMNTEAFF
TRBJ2-2	.	TRBV6-5	once	TGTGCCAGCAGTCCGACGAGGGGGAACACCGGGGAGCTGTTTTTT	CASSPTRGNTGELFF
TRBJ2-7	.	TRBV6-1	.	TGTGCCAGCAGTTCGGACATGCCCCCCTACGAGCAGTACTTC	CASSSDMPPYEQYF